Below, 12 T cell receptor beta chains from the same sample are listed, as sequenced in a study of shared clonotypes between healthy human individuals. The repertoire was sequenced with immunoSEQ multiplex PCR; TCRdb's copy has only in-frame clones and lacks some. This table holds about 2 million clones, 85% to 95% found once. Sequenced input: naive CD4+ T cells sorted from blood. The subset is: CD45RA+ positively selected. The receptors here all came from a man between 18 and 35 years old in good health.

This chain connects TRBV5-6 to TRBJ2-5; no clear D gene. Germline CDR1 SGHDT, CDR2 YYEEEE. The CDR3 has 12 residues. Trimming took off 1 base at V and 11 bases at J, with 12 bases between the two ends. CDR3 loop: CASSLNSNGQYF. The CDR3 DNA is TGTGCCAGCAGCTTGAATTCGAACGGGCAGTACTTC.

V is TRBV6-6 and J is TRBJ1-2; 8 nucleotides align to TRBD1. With V trimmed by 5 bases and J by 0 bases, 5 bases remained unmatched. Germline V CDR1 and CDR2: MNHNY, SVGAGI (reference sequence). This CDR3 spans 15 amino acids. The CDR3: CASSDRGGANYGYTF. For the CDR3, the DNA is TGTGCCAGCAGTGACAGGGGAGGTGCTAACTATGGCTACACCTTC.

The chain has TRBV28 and TRBJ2-7, with D perhaps matching TRBD2 (5 bases). Trimming shortened V by 8 bases and J by 0 bases, and 11 bases separated the two germline ends. Germline V CDR1 and CDR2: MDHEN, SYDVKM. This CDR3 spans 13 amino acids. In DNA form, the CDR3 reads TGTGCCAGCTTCTCGGGAAACTCCTACGAGCAGTACTTC. This sequence encodes CASFSGNSYEQYF.

The chain employs TRBV5-1 and TRBJ2-7; TRBD1 agrees at 9 bases. Trimming cost V 4 bases and J 0 bases; bases outside gene matches: 11. CDR1 and CDR2 from the germline V gene are SGHRS and YFSETQ. The CDR3 runs to 17 residues. DNA for the CDR3: TGCGCCAGCAGCGCAACTTTTTGGGACAGGGACTCCTACGAGCAGTACTTC. Translated: CASSATFWDRDSYEQYF.

The J gene is TRBJ2-7, the V gene TRBV29-1, with D perhaps assigned TRBD1 or TRBD2 (5 bases each). CDR3 length equals 12 residues. V dropped 4 bases and J dropped 1 base, with 8 bases sitting between them. Germline V gene sequence: CDR1 SQVTM, CDR2 ANQGSEA. CDR3 sequence reads: CSVVGVSYEQYF. The CDR3 nucleotides are TGCAGCGTTGTGGGGGTTTCCTACGAGCAGTACTTC.

V usage is TRBV5-1 and J usage is TRBJ2-7; weak D call: TRBD2 (6 bases). Germline V lookup: CDR1 SGHRS, CDR2 YFSETQ. V lost 4 bases and J lost 5, with 22 bases in between. This CDR3 is built from 16 residues. The CDR3 loop is CASSASRGRGLDEQYF. The DNA of the CDR3 is TGCGCCAGCAGCGCATCTCGGGGGAGAGGGTTGGACGAGCAGTACTTC.

The V gene is TRBV18, the J gene TRBJ1-1, with D tentatively TRBD1 (5 bases). CDR3 length: 14 residues. V gave up 5 bases and J gave up 3 bases, with 13 bases separating them. In germline, CDR1 is KGHSH, CDR2 LQKENI. The CDR3 DNA sequence: TGTGCCAGCTCAGATGACAGAGGGTACACTGAAGCTTTCTTT. Protein sequence: CASSDDRGYTEAFF.

Note on this clone: A much larger clone lies a single base off, so this may be a read error. The V gene is TRBV5-1, the J gene TRBJ2-5; D is unclear. This CDR3 is built from 13 residues. The germline gives CDR1 SGHRS, CDR2 YFSETQ. V was clipped by 0 bases and J by 0 bases, with 3 bases between them. The CDR3 loop reads CASSLGDQETQYF. DNA of the CDR3: TGCGCCAGCAGCTTGGGGGACCAAGAGACCCAGTACTTC.

The genes are TRBV4-3 and TRBJ2-7, with a weak D call TRBD2 (6 bases). V shed 0 bases and J shed 0 bases, with 12 bases lying between them. Germline V gene sequence: CDR1 LGHNA, CDR2 YSLEER. The CDR3 runs to 16 residues. The CDR3 is CASSQEDGGISYEQYF. The CDR3 DNA sequence: TGCGCCAGCAGCCAAGAAGACGGCGGGATCTCCTACGAGCAGTACTTC.

The V call is TRBV4-3, the J call TRBJ1-4; tentative D call: TRBD1 (5 bases). This CDR3 is 15 amino acids long. The V end was cut by 2 bases, the J end by 8 bases, with 15 bases between. The germline V gene has CDR1 LGHNA and CDR2 YSLEER. The CDR3 reads CASSQQGASREKLFF. Here the CDR3 DNA reads TGCGCCAGCAGCCAACAAGGGGCTTCACGGGAAAAACTGTTTTTT.

The gene calls are TRBV21-1 and TRBJ1-4; no check of the table's D call, TRBD1, against the DNA was made. TRBV21-1 is assigned pseudogene status. This CDR3 has 16 amino acids. The CDR3 DNA sequence: TGTGCCAGCATCTATGGGACAGGGAGGCTTAATGAAAAACTGTTTTTT. This codes for CASIYGTGRLNEKLFF.

The chain links TRBV19 to TRBJ1-5; D unresolved. The CDR3 consists of 14 residues. The V and J ends lost 3 bases and 2 bases respectively, with 8 bases between them. Germline CDR1 reads LNHDA; CDR2 reads SQIVND (reference sequence). The CDR3 nucleotides are TGTGCCAGTAGTATCGTGGTCGGCAATCAGCCCCAGCATTTT. Translating it yields CASSIVVGNQPQHF.